These 15 T cell receptor beta chains share one sample of origin, sequenced in a study of post-analysis software for immune sequencing data. General study points: In patients, TRBV5-6, TRBV5-1 and TRBV20-1 belonged to four or five TRBV segments found more frequently than in controls.

No antigen has been identified for these receptors. Unique molecular identifiers featured in each of the TCR beta cDNA libraries. TCRdb re-called the PCR reads through MiXCR, storing one row per CDR3 protein. The repertoire includes about half a million distinct CDR3 sequences, roughly 45% of them detected once, and about 12% sits in the top ten. Sequences were obtained from blood. The origin of the receptors is a girl under 18 with multiple sclerosis.

The V call is TRBV7-9, the J call TRBJ2-1, with 12 positions matching TRBD2. V lost 5 bases and J lost 4; bases outside the gene matches: 12. The CDR3 is made up of 18 amino acids. Germline CDR1 and CDR2: SEHNR and FQNEAQ (reference sequence). As DNA, the CDR3 is TGTGCCAGCAGCCCGCTGACTAGCGGGGGCTTTTTGTACAATGAGCAGTTCTTC. Encoded protein: CASSPLTSGGFLYNEQFF.

The V and J genes are TRBV20-1 and TRBJ2-5; the D gene is possibly TRBD2 (7 bases). The V and J ends lost 6 bases and 4 bases respectively, with 18 bases between them. Germline V gene sequence: CDR1 DFQATT, CDR2 SNEGSKA (reference sequence). This CDR3 comprises 14 residues. The chain's CDR3 is CSARGGGGPETQYF. The CDR3 DNA follows: TGCAGTGCCCGAGGGGGGGGCGGCCCAGAGACCCAGTACTTC.

The chain's CDR3 is CASSLEMRSDTQYF. The CDR3 DNA sequence: TGTGCCAGCAGCTTAGAGATGCGGTCAGATACGCAGTATTTT. The rearrangement joins TRBV7-2 to TRBJ2-3; D is ambiguous. The V gene lost 1 base and the J gene lost 4 bases, with 9 bases spanning the gap. Germline V gene sequence: CDR1 SGHTA, CDR2 FQGNSA. The CDR3 has 14 amino acids.

This chain connects TRBV28 to TRBJ1-1; D not resolved. This CDR3 has 12 residues. V was trimmed by 8 bases and J by 3 bases, leaving 10 bases between them. Per the germline V gene, CDR1 is MDHEN and CDR2 is SYDVKM. CDR3 region: CASGQPDTEAFF. The CDR3 DNA is TGTGCCAGCGGTCAGCCGGACACTGAAGCTTTCTTT.

This clonotype has just one count. V usage is TRBV18 and J usage is TRBJ1-2; D remains ambiguous. Looked up from germline, CDR1 is KGHSH and CDR2 is LQKENI. This CDR3 contains 14 residues. V was clipped by 0 bases and J by 6 bases, with 11 bases between them. CDR3 protein: CASSPPTEPDGYTF. The CDR3 region has the DNA TGTGCCAGCTCACCACCGACCGAGCCGGATGGCTACACCTTC.

This chain joins TRBV28 and TRBJ2-1, with D unclear. The CDR3 covers 17 residues. Per the germline V gene, CDR1 is MDHEN and CDR2 is SYDVKM. V shed 5 bases and J shed 0 bases, with 17 bases lying between them. The CDR3, as DNA: TGTGCCAGCAGTCCACTGATTAGCCGTAGCTCCTACAATGAGCAGTTCTTC. Translating it yields CASSPLISRSSYNEQFF.

This rearrangement joins TRBV9 to TRBJ2-1; 10 bases are a match to TRBD1. This CDR3 spans 16 amino acids. J lost 0 bases, V lost 4 bases, and 4 bases had no gene match. Germline V gene data show CDR1 as SGDLS and CDR2 as YYNGEE. The DNA for the CDR3 is TGTGCCAGCAGCCCAAGGACAGGGGGCTCCTACAATGAGCAGTTCTTC. It yields the protein CASSPRTGGSYNEQFF.

The chain is built from TRBV6-5 and TRBJ2-4; 9 nucleotides align to TRBD2. The DNA end is more similar to TRBJ2-7, so the J call may be wrong. The CDR3 spans 15 residues. The germline V gene has CDR1 MNHEY and CDR2 SVGAGI. In nucleotides, the CDR3 is TGTGCCAGCAGTCGCCCCACGGCGGGAGGGTACGAGCAGTACTTC. It specifies CASSRPTAGGYEQYF.

The chain links TRBV10-3 to TRBJ2-7; TRBD1 aligns across 8 bases. Trimming removed 0 bases from V and 2 bases from J; junction bases left unmatched: 9. The length of the CDR3 is 17 residues. Germline CDR1 ENHRY, CDR2 SYGVKD. The CDR3, as DNA: TGTGCCATCAGTGAGTCGCCCCTTAGGACAGGGCCCTACGAGCAGTACTTC. Its translation is CAISESPLRTGPYEQYF.

The chain is built from TRBV18 and TRBJ1-1; a weak D match, TRBD1 (5 bases). Trimming removed 3 bases at V and 3 bases at J, with 11 bases between. Germline V gene lookup returns CDR1 KGHSH and CDR2 LQKENI. There are 14 residues in the CDR3. CDR3 DNA sequence: TGTGCCAGCTCACCTCAACTAGGGGACACTGAAGCTTTCTTT. Protein product: CASSPQLGDTEAFF.

The rearrangement joins TRBV7-9 to TRBJ2-1; the match to TRBD2 covers 12 bases. Per germline, CDR1 SEHNR and CDR2 FQNEAQ (reference sequence). V dropped 2 bases and J dropped 8; count of bases not matched to a gene: 10. CDR3 length equals 17 residues. The chain's CDR3 is CASSLWATSGRPDEQFF. The CDR3, as DNA: TGTGCCAGCAGCTTATGGGCAACTAGCGGGAGGCCGGATGAGCAGTTCTTC. Drawing the rest from reference TRBV7-9 and TRBJ2-1, the complete variable domain is DTGVSQNPRHKITKRGQNVTFRCDPISEHNRLYWYRQTLGQGPEFLTYFQNEAQLEKSRLLSDRFSAERPKGSFSTLEIQRTEQGDSAMYLCASSLWATSGRPDEQFFGPGTRLTVL.

About this clonotype: Given the absence of the conserved phenylalanine or tryptophan at the CDR3 end, a read error is likely. The chain joins TRBV24-1 to TRBJ2-5; 10 bases agree with TRBD2. After removal of 6 bases from V and 3 bases from J, the junction contained 0 bases not matched to a gene. The CDR3 is 13 residues long. From germline, CDR1 is KGHDR and CDR2 SFDVKD. The CDR3: CATSLAGEETQYL. CDR3 coding DNA: TGTGCCACCAGTCTAGCGGGAGAAGAGACCCAGTACTTG.

This chain uses TRBV4-1 with TRBJ2-3; D may be TRBD2 (6 bases). The V gene's germline CDR1 is MGHRA and CDR2 YSYEKL. The V gene lost 0 bases and the J gene lost 2 bases, with 15 bases spanning the gap. This CDR3 is 17 amino acids long. The chain's CDR3 is CASSQEQLATFTDTQYF. The CDR3, as DNA: TGCGCCAGCAGCCAAGAACAACTAGCAACCTTCACAGATACGCAGTATTTT.

This clonotype was observed a handful of times. This chain links TRBV10-3 with TRBJ1-2, with no clear D. Germline CDR1 and CDR2: ENHRY and SYGVKD. The CDR3 loop spans 14 amino acids. Trimming left V 6 bases short and J 0 bases short, with 11 bases between. The CDR3 here is CAIRRAQANYGYTF. DNA for the CDR3: TGTGCCATCAGGAGGGCCCAGGCTAACTATGGCTACACCTTC.

This clonotype has ten or more counts. J is TRBJ2-4 and V is TRBV20-1, with 7 bases aligning to TRBD1. In germline, CDR1 is DFQATT, CDR2 SNEGSKA (reference sequence). CDR3 length: 15 amino acids. V shed 4 bases, J shed 1 base, and the junction held 7 bases outside the gene matches. In DNA form, the CDR3 reads TGCAGTGCTAAGGCAGGGGGATCTGCCAAAAACATTCAGTACTTC. Amino acid sequence: CSAKAGGSAKNIQYF.